A single sample gave rise to the 8 T cell receptor beta chains below, sequenced in a study of identical twins. TCRdb passed the 5' RACE reads through MiXCR, listing each CDR3 protein once. The repertoire consists of under 300,000 distinct CDR3 sequences, with about 14% occurring once and the leading ten covering 8.8%. Source material: memory (CD45RO+) T cells sorted from blood. These receptors all stem from a woman under 30 in good health.

This clonotype showed up many times. This chain connects TRBV5-5 to TRBJ2-1; no definite D call. The germline V gene has CDR1 SGHKS and CDR2 YYEKEE (reference sequence). This CDR3 comprises 14 residues. The germline V and J ends were trimmed by 0 bases and 2 bases, with 6 bases remaining between them. CDR3 nucleotides: TGTGCCAGCAGCTTGGCCGGAGCCTACAATGAGCAGTTCTTC. This encodes CASSLAGAYNEQFF.

The chain has TRBV19 and TRBJ1-2; D unresolved. Trimming took off 3 bases at V and 4 bases at J, with 12 bases between the two ends. This CDR3 contains 14 residues. CDR1 is LNHDA and CDR2 is SQIVND in the germline V gene (reference sequence). The CDR3 DNA follows: TGTGCCAGTAGTATCCCCGGACCGGCCTATGGCTACACCTTC. It encodes CASSIPGPAYGYTF.

This clonotype was detected a few times. This chain joins TRBV12-3 or TRBV12-4 and TRBJ1-2; 7 positions agree with TRBD1. This CDR3 is 14 amino acids long. V was clipped by 2 bases and J by 4 bases; unmatched bases: 4. The CDR3 DNA reads TGTGCCAGCAGTTTACTGGGACAGCCCTATGGCTACACCTTC. It encodes CASSLLGQPYGYTF.

This rearrangement joins TRBV5-1 to TRBJ2-3; D unresolved. The germline V and J ends were trimmed by 5 bases and 1 base, with 8 bases remaining between them. The CDR3 runs to 13 residues. The germline CDR1 and CDR2 sequences are SGHRS and YFSETQ. CDR3 in amino acids: CASRSDGTDTQYF. CDR3 nucleotide sequence: TGCGCCAGCAGGTCAGACGGCACAGATACGCAGTATTTT.

This rearrangement joins TRBV27 to TRBJ1-4; no clear D gene. Germline V CDR1 and CDR2: MNHEY, SMNVEV (reference sequence). The CDR3 runs to 16 residues. V gave up 6 bases and J gave up 0 bases, with 14 bases separating them. DNA of the CDR3: TGTGCCAGCAGAGTCGGAGCGTCTGCAACTAATGAAAAACTGTTTTTT. As protein: CASRVGASATNEKLFF. Based on the CDR3 plus reference TRBV27 and TRBJ1-4, the full variable domain is EAQVTQNPRYLITVTGKKLTVTCSQNMNHEYMSWYRQDPGLGLRQIYYSMNVEVTDKGDVPEGYKVSRKEKRNFPLILESPSPNQTSLYFCASRVGASATNEKLFFGSGTQLSVL.

The chain uses TRBV20-1 and TRBJ1-4; a possible D gene is TRBD1 (5 bases). The CDR3 is 13 amino acids. Germline CDR1 DFQATT, CDR2 SNEGSKA (reference sequence). V gave up 6 bases and J gave up 3 bases, with 11 bases separating them. The CDR3 region has the DNA TGCAGTGCAGAGGGCAGGGCTAATGAAAAACTGTTTTTT. This encodes CSAEGRANEKLFF.

This clonotype was counted many times. This sequence joins TRBV29-1 and TRBJ1-5, with unresolved D. Germline CDR1 and CDR2: SQVTM and ANQGSEA. The CDR3 spans 13 residues. The ends were cut back, 4 bases at V and 0 bases at J, with 7 bases in the middle. CDR3 bases: TGCAGCGTTGTTGTGAGTAGCAATCAGCCCCAGCATTTT. Its protein product is CSVVVSSNQPQHF.

In its sample, this clonotype was seen a few times. V usage is TRBV21-1 and J usage is TRBJ2-7; TRBD2 is the table's D call, not checked against the DNA. TRBV21-1 counts as a pseudogene. The CDR3 totals 15 residues. In nucleotides, the CDR3 is TGTGCCAGCAGCAAAGTACACAGCCGGAGCTACGAGCAGTACTTC. Translation: CASSKVHSRSYEQYF.